This is a list of T cell receptor beta chains from one sample in a study of Ad26.COV2.S vaccination and SARS-CoV-2 variants. Sequencing was performed with immunoSEQ multiplex PCR; in TCRdb, only in-frame clones are kept and a portion is missing. Found here are about 350,000 clones, 88% of them singletons; the top ten hold 6.4%. Source: peripheral blood, taken in a trial of Ad26.COV2.S vaccine versus placebo. All receptors derive from a person aged 18 to 59 who received the Ad26.COV2.S COVID-19 vaccine or a placebo. The CDR3 runs from the conserved cysteine through the conserved F or W. Fields, in order: CDR3 length, clone size, J gene, V gene, D gene, CDR3 protein, CDR3 DNA. A D gene is named only where the DNA matches it firmly. A clone size is listed for some rows: how often the clone was seen (once, few, many), or a class if it is expanded.

>16|.|TRBJ1-1|TRBV19|TRBD1
CASSTQTGGANTEAFF
TGTGCCAGTAGTACTCAAACAGGGGGCGCAAACACTGAAGCTTTCTTT
>14|.|TRBJ2-2|TRBV7-3|TRBD1
CASSQTDRAGELFF
TGTGCCAGCAGCCAGACAGACAGGGCCGGGGAGCTGTTTTTT
>18|.|TRBJ1-6|TRBV28|TRBD1
CASTGTRTGVPYNSPLHF
TGTGCCAGCACCGGGACAAGGACAGGAGTACCCTATAATTCACCCCTCCACTTT
>14|.|TRBJ1-3|TRBV7-2|TRBD1
CASSPTGVGNTIYF
TGTGCCAGCAGCCCGACAGGGGTTGGAAACACCATATATTTT
>15|.|TRBJ1-1|TRBV6-5|.
CASSFSSTLNTEAFF
TGTGCCAGCAGTTTTAGTAGCACCCTGAACACTGAAGCTTTCTTT
>21|.|TRBJ2-5|TRBV6-7|TRBD1
CASSSHVPGQGKPDLQETQYF
TGTGCCAGCAGTTCTCACGTCCCGGGACAGGGAAAACCCGACCTTCAAGAGACCCAGTACTTC
>14|.|TRBJ2-1|TRBV19|.
CASSRESSYNEQFF
TGTGCCAGTAGTCGGGAAAGCTCCTACAATGAGCAGTTCTTC
>12|.|TRBJ2-7|TRBV6-6|.
CASSYPPGEQYF
TGTGCCAGCAGTTACCCCCCGGGCGAGCAGTACTTC
>14|.|TRBJ2-7|TRBV3-1/TRBV3-2|.
CASSQSSGRGEQYF
TGTGCCAGCAGCCAAAGCAGCGGGCGCGGAGAGCAGTACTTC
>15|.|TRBJ1-6|TRBV18|.
CASSPRQEPNSPLHF
TGTGCCAGCTCACCACGACAGGAACCGAATTCACCCCTCCACTTT
>14|once|TRBJ1-1|TRBV4-2|.
CASSQDGWAEEAFF
TGTGCCAGCAGCCAAGATGGGTGGGCGGAAGAAGCTTTCTTT
>16|.|TRBJ1-6|TRBV5-1|.
CASSLGGSSYNSPLHF
TGCGCCAGCAGCTTGGGCGGTAGCTCCTATAATTCACCCCTCCACTTT
>15|.|TRBJ2-5|TRBV11-3|TRBD2
CASSLVHGRTETQYF
TGTGCCAGCAGCTTAGTCCACGGGAGGACAGAGACCCAGTACTTC
>14|.|TRBJ1-5|TRBV5-4|.
CASSFQGFNQPQHF
TGTGCCAGCAGCTTCCAGGGGTTCAATCAGCCCCAGCATTTT
>14|.|TRBJ1-1|TRBV6-4|.
CASSRDTLSTEAFF
TGTGCCAGCAGCCGAGACACCCTCAGCACTGAAGCTTTCTTT
>15|.|TRBJ2-1|TRBV3-1/TRBV3-2|TRBD1
CASSHPYRGRNEQFF
TGTGCCAGCAGCCACCCATACAGGGGGCGGAATGAGCAGTTCTTC
>11|.|TRBJ1-2|TRBV25-1|.
CASIGPYGYTF
TGTGCCAGCATCGGGCCATATGGCTACACCTTC
>16|.|TRBJ2-1|TRBV19|.
CASSGSGSGLWDEQFF
TGTGCCAGTAGTGGCTCTGGAAGCGGGTTGTGGGATGAGCAGTTCTTC
>10|.|TRBJ1-2|TRBV20-1|.
CSAHRVGYTF
TGCAGTGCGCACAGGGTTGGCTACACCTTC
>11|once|TRBJ2-2|TRBV5-1|.
CASRETGELFF
TGCGCCAGCAGGGAGACCGGGGAGCTGTTTTTT
>16|.|TRBJ2-5|TRBV28|TRBD2
CASISGRALEKETQYF
TGTGCCAGTATTAGCGGGAGGGCACTGGAAAAAGAGACCCAGTACTTC
>12|.|TRBJ2-7|TRBV2|TRBD1
CASNPQGNEQYF
TGTGCCAGCAATCCACAGGGGAACGAGCAGTACTTC
>13|few|TRBJ2-7|TRBV6-5|.
CATRALSSYEQYF
TGTGCCACCCGGGCCTTAAGCTCCTACGAGCAGTACTTC
>15|.|TRBJ1-1|TRBV6-2/TRBV6-3|.
CASSYRKPTNTEAFF
TGTGCCAGCAGTTACCGTAAACCTACGAACACTGAAGCTTTCTTT
>17|.|TRBJ2-5|TRBV7-9|TRBD1
CASSLRIGTGGEETQYF
TGTGCCAGCAGCTTACGAATAGGGACAGGGGGCGAAGAGACCCAGTACTTC
>16|.|TRBJ2-7|TRBV2|.
CASHYLGQLTSYEQYF
TGTGCCAGCCACTACCTGGGTCAGCTTACCTCCTACGAGCAGTACTTC
>13|.|TRBJ1-2|TRBV12-3/TRBV12-4|TRBD1
CASRDDRESGYTF
TGTGCCAGCAGGGACGACAGGGAGAGTGGCTACACCTTC
>15|.|TRBJ1-1|TRBV19|.
CASRKRPEGGTEAFF
TGTGCCAGCCGCAAACGGCCGGAGGGGGGCACTGAAGCTTTCTTT
>13|.|TRBJ1-6|TRBV4-1|.
CASSPRIDSPLHF
TGCGCCAGCAGCCCCCGCATTGATTCACCCCTCCACTTT
>15|.|TRBJ2-3|TRBV3-1/TRBV3-2|TRBD2
CASSPRLAGVDTQYF
TGTGCCAGCAGCCCGAGACTAGCGGGAGTTGATACGCAGTATTTT
>15|.|TRBJ1-2|TRBV6-5|.
CASSYSRGPDYGYTF
TGTGCCAGCAGTTACTCCCGGGGGCCGGACTATGGCTACACCTTC
>14|.|TRBJ2-7|TRBV28|.
CASSYRPRDYEQYF
TGTGCCAGCAGTTACCGGCCGCGGGACTACGAGCAGTACTTC
>14|.|TRBJ1-2|TRBV5-1|.
CASSLVGSTYGYTF
TGCGCCAGCAGCTTGGTGGGGTCCACCTATGGCTACACCTTC
>15|.|TRBJ2-1|TRBV28|.
CASSSIRSTGNEQFF
TGTGCCAGCAGTTCGATTCGATCCACGGGCAATGAGCAGTTCTTC
>15|.|TRBJ1-5|TRBV7-8|.
CASSLTLSGNQPQHF
TGTGCCAGCAGCCTCACCCTGTCGGGCAATCAGCCCCAGCATTTT
>14|.|TRBJ2-2|TRBV19|.
CASAGTYNTGELFF
TGTGCCAGTGCCGGGACTTACAACACCGGGGAGCTGTTTTTT
>15|.|TRBJ1-1|TRBV19|.
CASTPRAGRNTEAFF
TGTGCCAGCACTCCGCGAGCGGGGCGGAACACTGAAGCTTTCTTT
>14|.|TRBJ1-5|TRBV19|TRBD1
CASEQGVSNQPQHF
TGTGCCAGTGAACAGGGGGTAAGCAATCAGCCCCAGCATTTT
>14|.|TRBJ2-7|TRBV5-1|TRBD1
CASTIGTGVYEQYF
TGCGCCAGCACCATAGGTACAGGGGTATACGAGCAGTACTTC
>14|.|TRBJ2-3|TRBV10-3|TRBD1
CATGQGANTDTQYF
TGTGCCACTGGACAGGGGGCTAACACAGATACGCAGTATTTT
>17|.|TRBJ2-2|TRBV5-1|.
CASSLSPGLANTGELFF
TGCGCCAGCAGCTTGTCACCAGGACTCGCGAACACCGGGGAGCTGTTTTTT
>15|.|TRBJ2-7|TRBV18|TRBD1
CASSPPGQGSYEQYF
TGTGCCAGCTCACCTCCGGGACAGGGATCCTACGAGCAGTACTTC
>14|.|TRBJ1-3|TRBV27|.
CASSRQYAGNTIYF
TGTGCCAGCAGTAGGCAGTATGCTGGAAACACCATATATTTT
>17|.|TRBJ2-2|TRBV7-2|TRBD1
CASKYRDRGENTGELFF
TGTGCCAGCAAATACCGGGACAGGGGCGAGAACACCGGGGAGCTGTTTTTT
>15|few|TRBJ2-1|TRBV7-3|.
CASSLLLGLGYEQFF
TGTGCCAGCAGCTTACTTCTAGGTTTGGGCTATGAGCAGTTCTTC
>13|.|TRBJ1-1|TRBV7-3|.
CASSKTGEGKAFF
TGTGCCAGCAGCAAAACGGGGGAGGGTAAAGCTTTCTTT
>14|.|TRBJ2-1|TRBV6-4|.
CASSVEWLHNEQFF
TGTGCCAGCAGTGTCGAGTGGCTACACAATGAGCAGTTCTTC
>15|.|TRBJ1-1|TRBV19|.
CASSVTLGDHTEAFF
TGTGCCAGTAGTGTGACTCTGGGGGATCACACTGAAGCTTTCTTT
>16|.|TRBJ2-7|TRBV10-2|.
CASRQAGTASSYEQYF
TGCGCCAGCAGGCAGGCCGGGACGGCGAGCTCCTACGAGCAGTACTTC